These 19 T cell receptor beta chains share one sample of origin, sequenced in a study of cytomegalovirus exposure and HLA in healthy donors. TCRdb keeps only in-frame clones here, not all; method: immunoSEQ multiplex PCR. The sample has 120,000 or so clones, approximately 92% seen once. Material: PBMCs. Every receptor here comes from a woman in her late teens or twenties in good health and CMV-seronegative.

V and J are TRBV5-4 and TRBJ2-2; D ambiguous. The CDR3 has 15 residues. Trimming pared 2 bases from V and 1 base from J, leaving 9 bases between. Germline assignment: CDR1 SGHNT and CDR2 YYREEE (reference sequence). The CDR3 spells CASSFGAENTGELFF. The CDR3, as DNA: TGTGCCAGCAGCTTCGGTGCGGAGAACACCGGGGAGCTGTTTTTT. Together with reference TRBV5-4 and TRBJ2-2, the CDR3 gives the full variable domain: ETGVTQSPTHLIKTRGQQVTLRCSSQSGHNTVSWYQQALGQGPQFIFQYYREEENGRGNFPPRFSGLQFPNYSSELNVNALELDDSALYLCASSFGAENTGELFFGEGSRLTVL.

The rearrangement joins TRBV28 to TRBJ2-7; 12 nucleotides match TRBD2. This CDR3 has 17 residues. The V gene end was trimmed by 3 bases and the J gene end by 1 base; junction bases not matched to a gene: 7. Germline CDR1 and CDR2: MDHEN and SYDVKM. In nucleotides, the CDR3 is TGTGCCAGCAGTTTTTCCGGTCTAGCGGGAGGGTCCTACGAGCAGTACTTC. Its translation: CASSFSGLAGGSYEQYF.

This clone came up once. The rearrangement joins TRBV5-1 to TRBJ2-1, with D perhaps matching TRBD1 (6 bases). V lost 3 bases to trimming and J lost 4 bases, with 17 bases between them. CDR3 length equals 16 residues. Germline V gene lookup returns CDR1 SGHRS and CDR2 YFSETQ. The CDR3 spells CASSWWTVTIYNEQFF. The CDR3 DNA is TGCGCCAGCAGCTGGTGGACAGTTACTATTTACAATGAGCAGTTCTTC.

J is TRBJ1-2 and V is TRBV2; no clear D gene. V was clipped by 8 bases and J by 8 bases, with 12 bases between them. Germline V lookup: CDR1 SNHLY, CDR2 FYNNEI. This CDR3 spans 11 amino acids. CDR3 sequence (DNA): TGTGCCAGCCGGGGTCTGCGCGGCTACACCTTC. Protein: CASRGLRGYTF.

The V and J genes are TRBV6-1 and TRBJ2-7; perhaps TRBD1 as D (6 bases). CDR3 length: 12 residues. Germline loops: CDR1 MNHNS, CDR2 SASEGT. Deletions cut 2 bases from V and 7 bases from J, with 9 bases between. This chain's CDR3 is CASSESDREQYF. As DNA, the CDR3 is TGTGCCAGCAGTGAATCAGACAGGGAGCAGTACTTC.

V is TRBV5-1 and J is TRBJ1-1; D is perhaps TRBD1 (6 bases). This CDR3 region has 11 residues. Germline lookup yields CDR1 SGHRS and CDR2 YFSETQ. Trimming stripped 2 bases from V and 8 bases from J, with 7 bases between. DNA for the CDR3: TGCGCCAGCAGCTTCGGACAGGAAGCTTTCTTT. This sequence encodes CASSFGQEAFF. Looking up the rest from reference TRBV5-1 and TRBJ1-1 gives the full variable domain: KAGVTQTPRYLIKTRGQQVTLSCSPISGHRSVSWYQQTPGQGLQFLFEYFSETQRNKGNFPGRFSGRQFSNSRSEMNVSTLELGDSALYLCASSFGQEAFFGQGTRLTVV.

CDR3 nucleotides: TGTGCCAGCAGTTCCTCAGGGGTTACTAATGAAAAACTGTTTTTT. Translating gives CASSSSGVTNEKLFF. The V call is TRBV28, the J call TRBJ1-4; perhaps TRBD1 as D (6 bases). The V end lost 4 bases, the J end lost 2 bases, and 11 bases lay between the germline ends. Germline lookup yields CDR1 MDHEN and CDR2 SYDVKM. The CDR3 totals 15 residues.

The rearrangement links TRBV30 to TRBJ1-6, with D perhaps matching TRBD1 (5 bases). V was shortened by 2 bases and J by 4 bases, with 15 bases between the two germline ends. The germline CDR1 and CDR2 sequences are GTSNPN and SVGIG (reference sequence). The CDR3 spans 16 residues. CDR3 in amino acids: CAWSQGLGGYNSPLHF. As DNA, the CDR3 is TGTGCCTGGAGTCAAGGTTTGGGGGGGTATAATTCACCCCTCCACTTT. The full variable domain, completed using reference TRBV30 and TRBJ1-6, is SQTIHQWPATLVQPVGSPLSLECTVEGTSNPNLYWYRQAAGRGLQLLFYSVGIGQISSEVPQNLSASRPQDRQFILSSKKLLLSDSGFYLCAWSQGLGGYNSPLHFGNGTRLTVT.

This chain links TRBV5-6 with TRBJ2-3, with D possibly TRBD2 on 5 matching bases. This CDR3 has 15 residues. Germline CDR1 SGHDT, CDR2 YYEEEE. Trimming pared 4 bases from V and 5 bases from J, leaving 17 bases between. Written as DNA, the CDR3 is TGTGCCAGCAGCACCGGACTCGAAGGTAAAGATACGCAGTATTTT. Its translation is CASSTGLEGKDTQYF.

This clone was found a few times. V and J are TRBV7-9 and TRBJ1-6; TRBD1 might be the D (5 bases). The CDR3 runs 16 residues. The V end was cut by 3 bases, the J end by 5 bases, with 14 bases between. Germline CDR1 and CDR2: SEHNR and FQNEAQ (reference sequence). The CDR3 reads CASSLQGGGNNSPLHF. In DNA, the CDR3 is TGTGCCAGCAGCTTGCAAGGCGGGGGGAATAATTCACCCCTCCACTTT. The complete variable domain, with remaining parts taken from reference TRBV7-9 and TRBJ1-6, reads DTGVSQNPRHKITKRGQNVTFRCDPISEHNRLYWYRQTLGQGPEFLTYFQNEAQLEKSRLLSDRFSAERPKGSFSTLEIQRTEQGDSAMYLCASSLQGGGNNSPLHFGNGTRLTVT.

This clone was found once. V gene TRBV11-3 combines with J gene TRBJ2-2, with TRBD2 identical over 9 bases. The junction had 13 bases not matched to a gene; V was cut back by 7 bases and J by 7 bases. From germline, CDR1 is SGHNT and CDR2 YENEEA. This CDR3 is built from 16 residues. CDR3 region: CASMAGGPLSRGELFF. CDR3 coding DNA: TGTGCCAGCATGGCGGGAGGGCCCCTCTCTCGCGGGGAGCTGTTTTTT. Full variable domain (outside the CDR3, taken from reference TRBV11-3 and TRBJ2-2): EAGVVQSPRYKIIEKKQPVAFWCNPISGHNTLYWYLQNLGQGPELLIRYENEEAVDDSQLPKDRFSAERLKGVDSTLKIQPAELGDSAVYLCASMAGGPLSRGELFFGEGSRLTVL.

This clone was found once. In DNA, the CDR3 is TGCAGTGCCCGCCGAGCCGAGCAGTACTTC. Amino acids: CSARRAEQYF. This chain joins TRBV20-1 and TRBJ2-7; no reliable D call. The V and J ends lost 6 bases and 6 bases respectively, with 9 bases between them. Germline values: CDR1 DFQATT, CDR2 SNEGSKA (reference sequence). The CDR3 has 10 residues.

Worth noting for this clone: At one end the junction does not follow the germline gene, possibly because of a read error. This sequence joins TRBV19 and TRBJ2-6; D possibly corresponds to TRBD2 (5 bases). The CDR3 totals 15 residues. The germline V gene encodes CDR1 LNHDA and CDR2 SQIVND (reference sequence). The CDR3: CASSILDSEANVLTF. In DNA, the CDR3 is TGTGCCAGTAGTATTTTGGACTCTGAGGCCAACGTCCTGACTTTC.

J is TRBJ1-2 and V is TRBV5-1; unclear D gene. Germline CDR1 reads SGHRS; CDR2 reads YFSETQ. The CDR3 runs to 14 residues. Trimming pared 0 bases from V and 2 bases from J, leaving 8 bases between. CDR3 DNA sequence: TGCGCCAGCAGCTTGGGCCCGGGGAACTATGGCTACACCTTC. Protein sequence: CASSLGPGNYGYTF.

V is TRBV5-1 and J is TRBJ1-2, with a tentative D call TRBD1 (6 bases). The CDR3 runs to 12 residues. The germline V gene has CDR1 SGHRS and CDR2 YFSETQ. Trimming pared 4 bases from V and 8 bases from J, leaving 12 bases between. The CDR3 sequence: CASSTQGSGYTF. The CDR3, as DNA: TGCGCCAGCAGCACACAGGGCTCGGGCTACACCTTC. The whole variable domain, filled in from reference TRBV5-1 and TRBJ1-2, reads KAGVTQTPRYLIKTRGQQVTLSCSPISGHRSVSWYQQTPGQGLQFLFEYFSETQRNKGNFPGRFSGRQFSNSRSEMNVSTLELGDSALYLCASSTQGSGYTFGSGTRLTVV.

The chain combines TRBV5-1 with TRBJ2-1; D may be TRBD1 (7 bases). Germline V CDR1 and CDR2: SGHRS, YFSETQ. The CDR3 extends over 15 amino acids. V was pared by 4 bases and J by 4 bases, with 15 bases between. The CDR3 DNA reads TGCGCCAGCAGCGCGGAGGGACAGAGATACAATGAGCAGTTCTTC. Amino acid sequence: CASSAEGQRYNEQFF.

V gene TRBV27 combines with J gene TRBJ1-2; tentatively, D is TRBD1 (6 bases). The V and J ends lost 0 bases and 4 bases respectively, with 9 bases between them. The CDR3 loop spans 14 amino acids. Looked up from germline, CDR1 is MNHEY and CDR2 is SMNVEV (reference sequence). The CDR3 loop is CASSLSGQIYGYTF. The CDR3 coding sequence is TGTGCCAGCAGTTTATCTGGACAGATCTATGGCTACACCTTC.

This sequence joins TRBV6-1 and TRBJ2-7; 8 bases agree with TRBD1. The CDR3 consists of 13 residues. The germline CDR1 and CDR2 sequences are MNHNS and SASEGT. The CDR3 here is CATLRDRRYEQYF. CDR3 coding DNA: TGTGCGACCCTCCGGGACAGGCGATACGAGCAGTACTTC.

In its sample, this clone was seen once. This sequence joins TRBV7-9 and TRBJ1-4; the match to TRBD1 covers 7 bases. J was trimmed by 8 bases and V by 4 bases; bases with no gene match: 7. This CDR3 contains 14 residues. CDR1 is SEHNR, CDR2 FQNEAQ, per germline (reference sequence). The CDR3 nucleotides read TGTGCCAGCAGCTCCTATACGACAGGGGAAAAACTGTTTTTT. Amino acid sequence: CASSSYTTGEKLFF.